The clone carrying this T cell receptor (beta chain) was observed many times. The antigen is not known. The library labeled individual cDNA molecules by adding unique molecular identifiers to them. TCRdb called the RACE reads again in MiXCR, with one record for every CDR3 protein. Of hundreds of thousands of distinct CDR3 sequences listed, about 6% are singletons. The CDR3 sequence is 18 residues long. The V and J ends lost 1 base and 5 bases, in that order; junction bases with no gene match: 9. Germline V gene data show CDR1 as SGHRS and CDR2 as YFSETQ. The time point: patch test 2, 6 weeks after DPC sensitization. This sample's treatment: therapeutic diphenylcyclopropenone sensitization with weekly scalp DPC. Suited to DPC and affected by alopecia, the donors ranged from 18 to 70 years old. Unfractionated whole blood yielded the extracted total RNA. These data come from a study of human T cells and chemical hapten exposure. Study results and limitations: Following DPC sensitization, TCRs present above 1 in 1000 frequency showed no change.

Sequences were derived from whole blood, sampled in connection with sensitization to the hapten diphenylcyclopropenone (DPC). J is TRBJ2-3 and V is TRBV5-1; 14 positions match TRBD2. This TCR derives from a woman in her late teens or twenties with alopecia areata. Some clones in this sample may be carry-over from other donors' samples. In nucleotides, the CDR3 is TGCGCCAGCAGCTTGAACCCGGGACTAGCGGGGGCGAGAGATACGCAGTATTTT. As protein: CASSLNPGLAGARDTQYF.